These T cell receptor beta chains were read from a single sample in a study of cytomegalovirus exposure and HLA in healthy donors. Clones were read by immunoSEQ multiplex PCR, and TCRdb kept only the in-frame ones, dropping some. This sample has 150,000 to 200,000 clones, with around 75% found just once. The sample taken for sequencing was PBMCs. These receptors originate from a female donor in good health and CMV-seronegative. The conserved cysteine and the conserved F or W are not part of the CDR3 here.

j_gene: TRBJ2-3; len: 19; v_gene: TRBV15; CDR3aa: ATSREPGLAGGPSGTDTQY
j_gene: TRBJ1-4; len: 11; v_gene: TRBV2; CDR3aa: ASRGTGVQKLF
j_gene: TRBJ2-1; len: 14; v_gene: TRBV18; CDR3aa: ASSGLSGSSYNEQF
j_gene: TRBJ2-5; len: 14; v_gene: TRBV7-2; CDR3aa: ASSFRVGRSQETQY
j_gene: TRBJ2-7; len: 12; v_gene: TRBV28; CDR3aa: ASSLVTGSREQY
j_gene: TRBJ1-1; len: 13; v_gene: TRBV6-6; CDR3aa: ASSYGGPGQGTAF
j_gene: TRBJ1-4; len: 13; v_gene: TRBV28; CDR3aa: ASSPRTGRGQKLF
j_gene: TRBJ2-6; len: 13; v_gene: TRBV7-2; CDR3aa: ASSLIVSGANVLT
j_gene: TRBJ2-2; len: 15; v_gene: TRBV7-9; CDR3aa: ASSPVLAGVPAGELF
j_gene: TRBJ2-3; len: 11; v_gene: TRBV27; CDR3aa: ASSLAGGDTQY
j_gene: TRBJ2-3; len: 13; v_gene: TRBV7-3; CDR3aa: ASSLQMASTDTQY
j_gene: TRBJ2-4; len: 13; v_gene: TRBV6-1; CDR3aa: ASSSMGGAKNIQY
j_gene: TRBJ1-1; len: 12; v_gene: TRBV19; CDR3aa: ASSIRTLNTEAF
j_gene: TRBJ1-1; len: 13; v_gene: TRBV7-6; CDR3aa: ASVPIGGLNTEAF
j_gene: TRBJ2-3; len: 13; v_gene: TRBV10-3; CDR3aa: AISPTSVSKDTQY
j_gene: TRBJ1-1; len: 12; v_gene: TRBV28; CDR3aa: ASRGRTGISEAF
j_gene: TRBJ2-6; len: 13; v_gene: TRBV7-9; CDR3aa: ASSRNSPGANVLT
j_gene: TRBJ2-1; len: 12; v_gene: TRBV5-4; CDR3aa: ASSKGLDLREQF
j_gene: TRBJ2-3; len: 11; v_gene: TRBV2; CDR3aa: AARGNSPDTQY
j_gene: TRBJ2-5; len: 14; v_gene: TRBV10-3; CDR3aa: AIRGGSGSSMETQY